This is a list of T cell receptor beta chains from one sample in a study of T cell changes during pregnancy in multiple sclerosis. Sequencing used immunoSEQ multiplex PCR; TCRdb keeps in-frame clones, though not all of them. This repertoire shows about 61,000 clones, 75% to 90% found once; its top ten account for 0.89%. The sequencing used peripheral blood, collected in the first trimester of pregnancy. Every receptor here comes from a female donor in good health, enrolled as a control in a pregnancy study. The CDR3 runs from the conserved cysteine through the conserved F or W. Part of the rows lack a size; the others show once, few, many or a class for expanded clones.

J gene | V gene | clone size | CDR3 protein
TRBJ1-5 | TRBV27 | - | CASSRTAYSNQPQHF
TRBJ2-5 | TRBV9 | - | CASSVGERELGETQYF
TRBJ1-2 | TRBV5-3 | - | CARSLEGRGQGGYTF
TRBJ2-5 | TRBV5-4 | - | CASSLTRDQETQYF
TRBJ1-3 | TRBV7-9 | - | CASSLVPGPGNTIYF
TRBJ1-6 | TRBV30 | - | CAWSVSRTGDNSPLHF
TRBJ1-1 | TRBV5-4 | - | CASSGDGRGTEAFF
TRBJ2-6 | TRBV15 | - | CATSRAQGSGANVLTF
TRBJ1-1 | TRBV29-1 | - | CSVGTGGPTEAFF
TRBJ2-3 | TRBV30 | once | CAWSRGGGRGTDTQYF
TRBJ1-2 | TRBV6-6 | - | CASSYRDSFYGYTF
TRBJ2-3 | TRBV9 | - | CASSVASGGGAVDTQYF
TRBJ1-2 | TRBV19 | - | CASRRTEDPYGYTF
TRBJ1-2 | TRBV27 | - | CASRKGGDSYGYTF
TRBJ1-5 | TRBV6-1 | - | CASSESRPQHF
TRBJ1-5 | TRBV6-6 | - | CATVLQGANQPQHF
TRBJ2-3 | TRBV7-9 | - | CASSLLPGLARKGTDTQYF
TRBJ2-3 | TRBV7-2 | - | CATEARLAGTDTQYF
TRBJ1-1 | TRBV30 | - | CAWSQEGVRAFF
TRBJ2-3 | TRBV2 | - | CASNISPGGHHTQYF
TRBJ1-2 | TRBV7-9 | - | CASSEMTGGYGYTF
TRBJ2-7 | TRBV7-2 | - | CASSLGAEQYF
TRBJ2-7 | TRBV14 | - | CASSQTGLMDEQYF
TRBJ2-2 | TRBV18 | - | CASSLTRENTGELFF
TRBJ2-7 | TRBV27 | - | CASSLFGDYEQYF
TRBJ1-1 | TRBV4-3 | - | CASSQGPRANTEAFF
TRBJ1-2 | TRBV30 | - | CAWSVKGAYGYTF
TRBJ2-7 | TRBV27 | - | CASSFKGQGYEQYF
TRBJ1-6 | TRBV6-1 | - | CASSVRGNSYNSPLHF
TRBJ2-3 | TRBV10-1 | - | CASSFERGSGDTQYF
TRBJ1-6 | TRBV9 | - | CASSGTSSYNSPLHF
TRBJ1-1 | TRBV11-3 | - | CASSYPGTGGVNTEAFF
TRBJ2-1 | TRBV2 | - | CASSSDRMQYNEQFF